This T cell receptor (beta chain) comes out of a study of circulating and synovial CD4+ cells in juvenile arthritis. Study results and caveats: These repertoires were less diverse than bulk blood CD4 repertoires.

In this sample, this clone turned up a few times. The target antigen is unknown. The table came from immunoSEQ multiplex PCR; TCRdb's copy has only in-frame clones and leaves some out. The table records 30,000 to 40,000 clones, roughly 95% of them present only once. Sequenced input: CD4+ T cells from blood. This clonotype was sampled from a human donor with juvenile idiopathic arthritis.

CDR3 in amino acids: CASIQDRGKAFF. DNA for the CDR3: TGTGCCAGCATACAGGACAGGGGAAAAGCTTTCTTT. This chain uses TRBV2 with TRBJ1-1; 9 nucleotides line up with TRBD1. Losses at the gene ends were 7 bases for V and 9 bases for J; bases not matched to a gene: 6. The CDR3 is made up of 12 amino acids. Germline CDR1 and CDR2: SNHLY and FYNNEI. Variable domain in full (rest from reference TRBV2 and TRBJ1-1): EPEVTQTPSHQVTQMGQEVILRCVPISNHLYFYWYRQILGQKVEFLVSFYNNEISEKSEIFDDQFSVERPDGSNFTLKIRSTKLEDSAMYFCASIQDRGKAFFGQGTRLTVV.